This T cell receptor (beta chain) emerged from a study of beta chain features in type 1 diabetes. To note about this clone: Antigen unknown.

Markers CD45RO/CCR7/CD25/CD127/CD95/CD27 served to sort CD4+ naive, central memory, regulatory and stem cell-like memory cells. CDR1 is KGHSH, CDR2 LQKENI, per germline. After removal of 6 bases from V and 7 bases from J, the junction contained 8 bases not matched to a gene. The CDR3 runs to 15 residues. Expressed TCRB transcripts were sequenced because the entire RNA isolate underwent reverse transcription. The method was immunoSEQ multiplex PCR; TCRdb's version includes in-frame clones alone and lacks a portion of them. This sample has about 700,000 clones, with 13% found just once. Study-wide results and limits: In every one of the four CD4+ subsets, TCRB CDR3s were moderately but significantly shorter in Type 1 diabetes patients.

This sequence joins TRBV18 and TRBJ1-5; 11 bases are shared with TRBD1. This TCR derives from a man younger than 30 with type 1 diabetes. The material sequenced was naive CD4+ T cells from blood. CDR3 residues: CASSRGQGAEQPQHF. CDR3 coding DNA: TGTGCCAGCTCTCGCGGACAGGGGGCTGAACAGCCCCAGCATTTT.